The rows below give T cell receptor beta chains drawn from one sample of a study of tumor-infiltrating lymphocytes in primary liver carcinoma. TCRdb used MiXCR to reprocess the multiplex PCR reads, holding one entry per CDR3 protein. The data show 30,000 to 40,000 distinct CDR3 sequences, just under 75% seen once. The sequenced sample consisted of liver tumor tissue from sampling region 4. The receptor source for this set is a middle-aged man with primary liver carcinoma and hepatitis B virus infection. CDR3s include the opening cysteine and the closing phenylalanine or tryptophan. A D gene is named only where the DNA matches it firmly. Some rows have no size entry. The others give once, few or many, or a class for an expanded clone.

d_gene,v_gene,j_gene,abundance,CDR3nt,CDR3aa
-,TRBV6-2/TRBV6-3,TRBJ2-1,-,TGTGCCAGCAGCAACAAGAACAACAGGGAAAATGAGCAGTCCTTC,CASSNKNNRENEQSF
-,TRBV12-3/TRBV12-4,TRBJ2-3,medium-sized,TGTGCCAGCAGTCCCCCTCTAGGGCTCCCAATCACAGATACGCAGTATTTT,CASSPPLGLPITDTQYF
-,TRBV7-9,TRBJ1-2,-,TGTGTCAGCAGCATATCTGGGGGAGAGCTGGGCTACACCTTC,CVSSISGGELGYTF
TRBD2,TRBV29-1,TRBJ2-5,-,TGCAGCGTCTGTGGGACTAGCGGGAGTAGGGAGACCCGGTACTTC,CSVCGTSGSRETRYF
TRBD2,TRBV5-1,TRBJ2-1,many,TGCGCCAGCAGGCCCTCTAGCGGATACAATGAGCAGTTCTTC,CASRPSSGYNEQFF
-,TRBV11-1,TRBJ2-7,-,TGTGCCAGCAGCTCATCAGGATCGGGAGAATACGAGCAGTACTTC,CASSSSGSGEYEQYF
-,TRBV29-1,TRBJ2-7,few,TGCAGCGTGTCCCCAGGGAGCCGCGAGCAGTACTTC,CSVSPGSREQYF
-,TRBV11-1,TRBJ2-3,-,TGTGCCAGCGATTTGCCGAGGGAGACCACAGATACGCAGTATTTT,CASDLPRETTDTQYF
-,TRBV11-1,TRBJ1-1,-,TGTGCCAGCAGCATCGGGCAGACGTTGGGGACTGAAGCTTTCTTT,CASSIGQTLGTEAFF
TRBD1,TRBV2,TRBJ1-5,many,TGTGCCAGCAGCGGGGACAGGGCGAGCAATCAGCCCCAGCATTTT,CASSGDRASNQPQHF
-,TRBV11-2,TRBJ2-1,-,TGTGCCAACAGCTTTAGGAGGCCACTCGACAATGAGCAGTTCTTC,CANSFRRPLDNEQFF
TRBD1,TRBV13,TRBJ2-3,-,TGTGCCAGTAGCCCTGGGACAGGGGGCACAGATACGCCGTATTTT,CASSPGTGGTDTPYF
TRBD1,TRBV5-1,TRBJ2-7,many,TGCGCCAGCAGCTTAGGACAGGGGTCCTACGAGCAGTACTTC,CASSLGQGSYEQYF
-,TRBV12-3/TRBV12-4,TRBJ1-1,-,TGTTCCAGTTGCTCTTCCGATGCGAACACTGAAGCTTTCTTT,CSSCSSDANTEAFF
-,TRBV9,TRBJ1-3,few,TGTGCCAGCAGTGCCGGTCGCATCTCTGGAAACACCATATATTTT,CASSAGRISGNTIYF
TRBD2,TRBV11-2,TRBJ2-3,-,TGTGCCAGCAGCCCGGTTGGGGGGGGGATCCCAGATACGCAGTATTTT,CASSPVGGGIPDTQYF
-,TRBV11-3,TRBJ1-5,-,TGTGCCATCAGTGACAGCTATAGCGATCAGCCCCGGCATTTT,CAISDSYSDQPRHF
-,TRBV7-9,TRBJ2-5,-,TGTGCCAACAGCCAGGAGTCCATACTGCGAGAGACCCAGTACTTC,CANSQESILRETQYF
-,TRBV7-9,TRBJ2-1,-,TGTGCCAGCAACCCAGATAGGGGGATTAAAGGCAATGAGCAGTTCTTC,CASNPDRGIKGNEQFF
TRBD1,TRBV16,TRBJ1-2,-,TGTGCCAGCAGCCAATCGGTAAGGGGGCATGGCTACACCTTC,CASSQSVRGHGYTF
TRBD2,TRBV29-1,TRBJ2-5,-,TGCGTCGTTCGGGCTAGCGGGAGTTGGGCAGAGACCCAGTACTTC,CVVRASGSWAETQYF
-,TRBV6-1,TRBJ1-5,few,TGTGCCAGCATACTTCCGGGGGCCGGTGCGGGCAATCAGCCCCAGCATTTT,CASILPGAGAGNQPQHF
-,TRBV5-1,TRBJ2-1,-,TGCGCCGGCAGCCACGGGGGAAGTGGGAATCGTGTTAATGAGCAGTTCTTC,CAGSHGGSGNRVNEQFF
TRBD1,TRBV2,TRBJ1-6,-,TGTGCCAGCAGTACAGGGGGCCATATTTATAATTCACCCCTCCATTTT,CASSTGGHIYNSPLHF
-,TRBV7-6,TRBJ2-3,many,TGTGCCAGCAGCCCCCTGAGAGGCACAGATACGCAGTATTTT,CASSPLRGTDTQYF
TRBD2,TRBV18,TRBJ2-1,many,TGTGCCAGCTCACCAGCGGGGGGGTACGATGAGCAGTTCTTC,CASSPAGGYDEQFF
TRBD1,TRBV11-2,TRBJ1-5,once,TGTGTCAGGAGCTCCGGGACAGGAGAAAATCAGCCCCAGCATTTT,CVRSSGTGENQPQHF
-,TRBV14,TRBJ2-2,-,TGTGCCACCAGCCAATTCGCGGGGTTGGCTACCGGGGAGCTGTTTTTT,CATSQFAGLATGELFF
-,TRBV28,TRBJ2-1,-,TGTGCCAGCAGTTTAGGGGGTCCTAGTCCCTACAATGAGCACTTCTTC,CASSLGGPSPYNEHFF
TRBD2,TRBV11-2,TRBJ2-1,many,TGTGCCAGCAGTGAAACCGGGACTAGTGGGAGGAATGAGCAGTTCTTC,CASSETGTSGRNEQFF
TRBD2,TRBV11-2,TRBJ2-3,-,TGTGCCAGCAGCTTAGCGCGACTAGCGGGGGATAGGCAGTATTTT,CASSLARLAGDRQYF
-,TRBV7-2,TRBJ2-1,-,TGTGCCAGCAGCTTACATACGGGAGCTAATGAGCAGTTCTTC,CASSLHTGANEQFF
-,TRBV12-3/TRBV12-4,TRBJ2-1,-,TGTGCCTGTAGTCTCGGACAGAACAATGAGCAGTTCTTT,CACSLGQNNEQFF
-,TRBV6-1,TRBJ2-1,-,TGTGCCAGCAGTGAGGGACCGGAGGTCGATGAGCAGTTCTTC,CASSEGPEVDEQFF
TRBD1,TRBV5-1,TRBJ2-1,-,TGCGCCAGCAGCTTAACAGGGGTCTATGGGCAGTTCTTC,CASSLTGVYGQFF
-,TRBV6-6,TRBJ2-3,-,TGTGCCAGCGGACCGCAGGGTACTAGCACTCTCACAGATACGCAGTGTTTT,CASGPQGTSTLTDTQCF
TRBD1,TRBV12-3/TRBV12-4,TRBJ2-5,-,TGTGCCAGTAGCCGAAACGGGACAGAGGCCCAGTACTTC,CASSRNGTEAQYF
TRBD2,TRBV4-1,TRBJ2-1,-,TGCGCCAGCAGCCCCGGAGGGGTAGCGGGAGGGCATAGTGAGCAGTTCTTC,CASSPGGVAGGHSEQFF
-,TRBV6-1,TRBJ2-2,medium-sized,TGTGCCAGCAGTCCGATTCGGGGAGTCACCGGGGAGCTGTTTTTT,CASSPIRGVTGELFF
-,TRBV5-1,TRBJ2-3,-,TGCGCCAGCAGCTTGAACGGCCGTGTTAGCACGGATACGCAGTATTTT,CASSLNGRVSTDTQYF
TRBD1,TRBV9,TRBJ2-7,many,TGTGCCAGCAGCCCTCGACAGGGTTGGGCCTACGAGCAGTACTTC,CASSPRQGWAYEQYF
-,TRBV6-5,TRBJ2-3,-,TGTGCCAGTAACCCAGGACTAACGGGTACAGATACGCAGTACTTT,CASNPGLTGTDTQYF
-,TRBV24-1,TRBJ2-1,many,TGTGCCACCAGTGATTTTGGGGTCGGGGGTTCGTTCTTC,CATSDFGVGGSFF
-,TRBV11-2,TRBJ2-7,-,TGTGCCAGGAGTTTACGATGGACATGGGAAAACGAGCAGTACTTC,CARSLRWTWENEQYF
TRBD1,TRBV28,TRBJ1-2,-,TGTGCTAGCAGTTTGGAGGGGGCTTATGTCTACACCTTC,CASSLEGAYVYTF
-,TRBV19,TRBJ2-3,-,TGTGCCAATAGCACCTCAGGGGCCACAGATACGCAGTATTTT,CANSTSGATDTQYF
TRBD2,TRBV6-2/TRBV6-3,TRBJ2-7,-,TGTGCCAGCAGTTACAGACTAGCAATCGAGCAGTACTTC,CASSYRLAIEQYF
TRBD2,TRBV5-1,TRBJ2-5,-,TGCGCCTGCAGCAGCGGCGGACTAGCGGGAGCCGCAGAGACCCAGTATTTC,CACSSGGLAGAAETQYF
TRBD2,TRBV10-2,TRBJ2-3,-,TGTGCCAGCGGGAATGCGCGCGCAGATACGCAGTATTTT,CASGNARADTQYF
-,TRBV5-4,TRBJ2-5,few,TGTGCCAGCAGTTTGAATGGGGACGGCCAAGGGACCCAGTACTTC,CASSLNGDGQGTQYF
TRBD2,TRBV29-1,TRBJ2-1,once,TGCAGTGTTGGGGAGGGAGGGCAGCTCTTC,CSVGEGGQLF
TRBD1,TRBV15,TRBJ2-6,-,TGTGCCACCAGCAGGGACAGGTCTAGGGCCAAGGTCCTGACTTTC,CATSRDRSRAKVLTF
-,TRBV11-2,TRBJ2-1,-,TGTACCAGCAACTTTAGCGTGCCACTCGACAATGAGCAGTTCTTC,CTSNFSVPLDNEQFF
TRBD2,TRBV20-1,TRBJ2-7,-,TGCAGTGTCTACGGGAGGCGGTCCTACGAGCGGTACTTC,CSVYGRRSYERYF
-,TRBV14,TRBJ2-2,many,TGTGCCAGCAGCCCCAGAGGACAGTCCAACACCGGGGAGCTGTTTTTT,CASSPRGQSNTGELFF
-,TRBV5-8,TRBJ2-5,-,TGTGCCTGTTTAGGGCAGAACCAAGAGAGCCAGTACTTC,CACLGQNQESQYF
TRBD1,TRBV30,TRBJ1-2,-,TGTGCCTGGAATGTGGCAGGGGGCTATGGCTGCACCTTC,CAWNVAGGYGCTF
TRBD1,TRBV6-6,TRBJ1-2,large,TGTGCCAGCAGTTCCGACGACGGGACAGGCTATGGCTACACCTTC,CASSSDDGTGYGYTF
-,TRBV5-4,TRBJ2-1,medium-sized,TGTGCCAGCAGCTTGGACGGTCAACCCTCCTACAATGAGCAGTTCTTC,CASSLDGQPSYNEQFF
-,TRBV4-1,TRBJ2-7,-,TGCGCCAGCAGCCAAGATTTTAGCTGGACCTCCCACGAGCACTACTTC,CASSQDFSWTSHEHYF